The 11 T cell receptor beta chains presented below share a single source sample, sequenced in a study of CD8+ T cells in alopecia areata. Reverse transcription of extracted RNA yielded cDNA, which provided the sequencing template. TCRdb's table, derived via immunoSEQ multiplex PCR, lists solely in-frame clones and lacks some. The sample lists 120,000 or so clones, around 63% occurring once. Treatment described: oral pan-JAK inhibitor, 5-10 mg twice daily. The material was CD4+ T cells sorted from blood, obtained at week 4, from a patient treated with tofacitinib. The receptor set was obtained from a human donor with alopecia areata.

DNA of the CDR3: TGTGCCAGCAGCGCAACCAGTCCCCAGTACTTC. This translates into CASSATSPQYF. The rearrangement links TRBV7-6 to TRBJ2-5, with D uncertain. This CDR3 is 11 amino acids long. Trimming took off 5 bases at V and 9 bases at J, with 10 bases between the two ends. CDR1 and CDR2 from the germline V gene are SGHVS and FNYEAQ.

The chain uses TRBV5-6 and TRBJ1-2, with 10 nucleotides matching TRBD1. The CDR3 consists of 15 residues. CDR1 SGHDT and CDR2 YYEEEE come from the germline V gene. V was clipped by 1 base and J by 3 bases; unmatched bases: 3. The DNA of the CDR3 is TGTGCCAGCAGCTTGTTGGGGACAGGGGACTATGGCTACACCTTC. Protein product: CASSLLGTGDYGYTF. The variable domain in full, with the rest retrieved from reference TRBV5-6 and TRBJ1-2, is DAGVTQSPTHLIKTRGQQVTLRCSPKSGHDTVSWYQQALGQGPQFIFQYYEEEERQRGNFPDRFSGHQFPNYSSELNVNALLLGDSALYLCASSLLGTGDYGYTFGSGTRLTVV.

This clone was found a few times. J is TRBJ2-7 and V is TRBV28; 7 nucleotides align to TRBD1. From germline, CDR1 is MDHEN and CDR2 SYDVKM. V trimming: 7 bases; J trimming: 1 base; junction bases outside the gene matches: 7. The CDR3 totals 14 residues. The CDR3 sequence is CASNEGGKSYEQYF. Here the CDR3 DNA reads TGTGCCAGCAATGAAGGGGGCAAGTCCTACGAGCAGTACTTC.

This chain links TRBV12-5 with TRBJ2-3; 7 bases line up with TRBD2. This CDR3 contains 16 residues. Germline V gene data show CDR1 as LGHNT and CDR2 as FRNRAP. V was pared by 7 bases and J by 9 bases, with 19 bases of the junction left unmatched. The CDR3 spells CASALDGAGVLQTQYF. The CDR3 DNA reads TGTGCTAGTGCCTTGGACGGTGCGGGAGTCCTACAGACGCAGTATTTT.

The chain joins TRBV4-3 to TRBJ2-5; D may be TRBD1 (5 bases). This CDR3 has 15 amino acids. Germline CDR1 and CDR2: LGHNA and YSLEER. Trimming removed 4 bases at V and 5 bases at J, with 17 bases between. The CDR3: CASSPGQAGHETQYF. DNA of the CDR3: TGCGCCAGCAGCCCCGGGCAGGCAGGGCACGAGACCCAGTACTTC.

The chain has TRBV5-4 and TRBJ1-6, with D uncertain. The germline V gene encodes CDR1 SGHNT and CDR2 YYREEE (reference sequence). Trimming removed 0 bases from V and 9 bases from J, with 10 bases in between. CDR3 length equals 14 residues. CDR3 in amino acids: CASSLGGDASPLHF. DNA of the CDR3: TGTGCCAGCAGCTTGGGTGGGGATGCTTCACCCCTCCACTTT.

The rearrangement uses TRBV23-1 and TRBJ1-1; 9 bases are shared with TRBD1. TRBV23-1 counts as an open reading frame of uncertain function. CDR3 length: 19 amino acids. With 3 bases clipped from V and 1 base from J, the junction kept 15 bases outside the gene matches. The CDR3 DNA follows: TGCGCCAGCAGTCACCTCGGCTGGACAGGGGAAGATCAGAACACTGAAGCTTTCTTT. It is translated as CASSHLGWTGEDQNTEAFF.

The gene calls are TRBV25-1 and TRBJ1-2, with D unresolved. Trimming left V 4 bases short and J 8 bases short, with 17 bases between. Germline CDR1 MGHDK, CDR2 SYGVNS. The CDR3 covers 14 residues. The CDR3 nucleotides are TGTGCCAGCAGTGTGACCCAGGCCTGGGGAGGCTACACCTTC. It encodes CASSVTQAWGGYTF.

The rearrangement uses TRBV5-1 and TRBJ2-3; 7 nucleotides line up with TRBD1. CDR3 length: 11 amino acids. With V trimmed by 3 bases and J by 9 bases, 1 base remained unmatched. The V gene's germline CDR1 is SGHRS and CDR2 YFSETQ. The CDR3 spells CASSSDRTQYF. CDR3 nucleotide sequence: TGCGCCAGCAGCTCGGACAGGACGCAGTATTTT.

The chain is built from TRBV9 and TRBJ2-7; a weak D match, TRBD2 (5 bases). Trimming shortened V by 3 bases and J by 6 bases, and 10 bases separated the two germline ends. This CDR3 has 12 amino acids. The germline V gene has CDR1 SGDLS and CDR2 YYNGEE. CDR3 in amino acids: CASSAWTGEQYF. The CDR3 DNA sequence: TGTGCCAGCAGCGCATGGACTGGCGAGCAGTACTTC.

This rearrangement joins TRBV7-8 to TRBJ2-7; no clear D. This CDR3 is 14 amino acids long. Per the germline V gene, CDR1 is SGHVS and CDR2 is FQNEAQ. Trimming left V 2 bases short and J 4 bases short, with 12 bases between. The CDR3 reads CASSLSQASYEQYF. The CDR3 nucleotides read TGTGCCAGCAGCTTAAGCCAGGCTTCTTACGAGCAGTACTTC.